One sample yielded the 10 T cell receptor beta chains listed below, sequenced in a study of radiation and T cells in renal cell carcinoma. Sequencing used immunoSEQ multiplex PCR; TCRdb keeps in-frame clones, though not all of them. The sample lists under 20,000 clones, just over 60% occurring once. Treatment meaning: 15 Gy SBRT to primary tumor, nephrectomy 4 weeks later. The material sequenced was tumor tissue, taken from a patient whose treatment included radiotherapy and nephrectomy. Every receptor here comes from a woman aged 70-85 years with renal cell carcinoma.

The J gene is TRBJ1-1, the V gene TRBV6-6, with D possibly being TRBD1 (6 bases). The CDR3 is 15 residues long. Deletions cut 0 bases from V and 1 base from J, with 9 bases between. CDR1 is MNHNY, CDR2 SVGAGI, per germline (reference sequence). Written as DNA, the CDR3 is TGTGCCAGCAGTTACTCAAGGGGGACGAACACTGAAGCTTTCTTT. It encodes CASSYSRGTNTEAFF.

The gene calls are TRBV7-8 and TRBJ2-3, with 9 bases that match TRBD1. The V gene's germline CDR1 is SGHVS and CDR2 FQNEAQ. With V trimmed by 2 bases and J by 3 bases, 6 bases remained unmatched. This CDR3 region has 16 residues. The CDR3 loop reads CASSLSPGQGTDTQYF. The CDR3, as DNA: TGTGCCAGCAGCTTAAGCCCCGGACAGGGGACAGATACGCAGTATTTT.

This clone is labeled as medium-sized. The chain's CDR3 is CASSGSGDNSYEQYF. The CDR3 DNA is TGCGCCAGCAGCGGCTCCGGGGACAACTCCTACGAGCAGTACTTC. This chain uses TRBV5-1 with TRBJ2-7, with D perhaps TRBD1 (6 bases). Germline CDR1 and CDR2: SGHRS and YFSETQ. The CDR3 length is 15 residues. V was cut by 4 bases and J by 0 bases, with 14 bases left in between.

The rearrangement joins TRBV2 to TRBJ1-3; 9 nucleotides match TRBD1. The CDR3 runs 16 residues. J lost 0 bases, V lost 4 bases, and 4 bases had no gene match. Germline CDR1 SNHLY, CDR2 FYNNEI. CDR3 coding DNA: TGTGCCAGCAGTGCCGGGACAGGGAGCTCTGGAAACACCATATATTTT. This gives the protein CASSAGTGSSGNTIYF.

The chain couples TRBV29-1 to TRBJ2-7, with TRBD1 matching 10 bases. Germline-derived CDR1 and CDR2 are SQVTM and ANQGSEA. J lost 0 bases, V lost 6 bases, and 2 bases had no gene match. The CDR3 runs to 13 residues. The CDR3 coding sequence is TGCAGCGTCGGACAGGGGGTCTCCTACGAGCAGTACTTC. It codes for CSVGQGVSYEQYF.

By share, this clone ranks as medium-sized. The chain has TRBV7-6 and TRBJ2-5; TRBD1 matches 7 bases. Germline CDR1 SGHVS, CDR2 FNYEAQ. The CDR3 has 16 amino acids. After removal of 1 base from V and 2 bases from J, the junction contained 7 bases not matched to a gene. The DNA for the CDR3 is TGTGCCAGCAGCTTAGGTGGAATGGGACAGCAAGAGACCCAGTACTTC. Amino acids: CASSLGGMGQQETQYF.

The gene calls are TRBV18 and TRBJ2-7; 7 positions match TRBD2. Germline V CDR1 and CDR2: KGHSH, LQKENI. The CDR3 runs 15 residues. V lost 4 bases, J lost 3 bases, and 9 bases stayed unmatched. The CDR3 DNA reads TGTGCCAGCTCACTACTTCAGGGAGGGAGCTACGAGCAGTACTTC. This gives the protein CASSLLQGGSYEQYF.

This clone was recorded a few times. The rearrangement joins TRBV18 to TRBJ2-2; no clear D. Germline lookup yields CDR1 KGHSH and CDR2 LQKENI. The CDR3 is 16 residues long. The germline V and J ends were trimmed by 2 bases and 4 bases, with 14 bases remaining between them. CDR3 in amino acids: CASSPTWSGFTGELFF. CDR3 nucleotide sequence: TGTGCCAGCTCACCAACTTGGTCGGGTTTCACCGGGGAGCTGTTTTTT.

The chain has TRBV10-3 and TRBJ1-2; TRBD1 is a possible D gene (5 bases). Trimming removed 7 bases at V and 5 bases at J, with 20 bases between. The CDR3 contains 15 residues. From germline, CDR1 is ENHRY and CDR2 SYGVKD. CDR3 sequence: CAIKVGRDPRYGYTF. CDR3 coding DNA: TGTGCCATCAAGGTGGGCAGGGACCCTAGATATGGCTACACCTTC.

V and J are TRBV10-3 and TRBJ1-1; 9 nucleotides line up with TRBD1. In germline, CDR1 is ENHRY, CDR2 SYGVKD. The CDR3 spans 12 residues. After removal of 5 bases from V and 6 bases from J, the junction contained 1 base not matched to a gene. The CDR3 loop reads CAISRQGAEAFF. The CDR3 nucleotides read TGTGCCATCAGTCGACAGGGGGCTGAAGCTTTCTTT.